Presented here are 11 T cell receptor beta chains from one specimen sequenced in a study of a mutant IDH1 vaccine in newly diagnosed glioma. The assay was immunoSEQ multiplex PCR, and TCRdb's table has in-frame clones only and misses some. The profile shows tens of thousands of clones, about 81% of them singletons. Their specific antigens are unknown. Time point denoted: week 47, end of study. Vaccinated patients received 300 ug of mutant IDH1 20-mer peptide per dose, with topical imiquimod. This material consisted of PBMCs, taken from a glioma patient whose treatment included an IDH1 peptide vaccine. All receptors derive from a man aged 40-55 years with glioma.

CDR3 residues: CASSLRTGNQPQHF. CDR3 nucleotide sequence: TGTGCCAGCAGTTTACGGACGGGAAATCAGCCCCAGCATTTT. J is TRBJ1-5 and V is TRBV27; D gene unclear. V was shortened by 2 bases and J by 4 bases, with 9 bases between the two germline ends. Germline assignment: CDR1 MNHEY and CDR2 SMNVEV (reference sequence). CDR3 length equals 14 residues.

The chain combines TRBV7-9 with TRBJ1-3; weak D call: TRBD1 (5 bases). The V gene lost 4 bases and the J gene lost 0 bases, with 10 bases spanning the gap. Per the germline V gene, CDR1 is SEHNR and CDR2 is FQNEAQ (reference sequence). The CDR3 consists of 15 residues. CDR3 sequence (DNA): TGTGCCAGCAGCTACTTGGGGGGCTCTGGAAACACCATATATTTT. It specifies CASSYLGGSGNTIYF.

Here the CDR3 reads CASNSRASGAYNEQFF. The DNA of the CDR3 is TGCGCCAGCAACTCCCGGGCTAGCGGGGCTTACAATGAGCAGTTCTTC. The chain uses TRBV5-1 and TRBJ2-1, with TRBD2 matching 9 bases. The V segment lost 6 bases and the J segment 4 bases; nucleotides outside the gene matches: 11. The CDR3 loop spans 16 amino acids. The germline gives CDR1 SGHRS, CDR2 YFSETQ. The entire variable domain, with the rest obtained from reference TRBV5-1 and TRBJ2-1, is as follows: KAGVTQTPRYLIKTRGQQVTLSCSPISGHRSVSWYQQTPGQGLQFLFEYFSETQRNKGNFPGRFSGRQFSNSRSEMNVSTLELGDSALYLCASNSRASGAYNEQFFGPGTRLTVL.

The chain carries TRBV6-1 and TRBJ1-1, with a possible D match to TRBD1 (6 bases). With 6 bases removed from V and 1 base from J, the gap between germline ends came to 9 bases. The CDR3 is 13 amino acids. Per the germline V gene, CDR1 is MNHNS and CDR2 is SASEGT. The CDR3 is CASRGGGNTEAFF. The CDR3 coding sequence is TGTGCCAGCAGGGGGGGCGGGAACACTGAAGCTTTCTTT.

The chain links TRBV11-2 to TRBJ2-7; 11 bases are shared with TRBD2. Germline values: CDR1 SGHAT, CDR2 FQNNGV. This CDR3 comprises 14 residues. The V gene end was trimmed by 7 bases and the J gene end by 3 bases; junction bases not matched to a gene: 5. The CDR3 loop reads CASTPLAGGYEQYF. Written as DNA, the CDR3 is TGTGCCAGCACCCCCCTAGCGGGAGGCTACGAGCAGTACTTC. The whole variable domain, remainder taken from reference TRBV11-2 and TRBJ2-7, is EAGVAQSPRYKIIEKRQSVAFWCNPISGHATLYWYQQILGQGPKLLIQFQNNGVVDDSQLPKDRFSAERLKGVDSTLKIQPAKLEDSAVYLCASTPLAGGYEQYFGPGTRLTVT.

This clone is classed as medium-sized (0.01 to 0.1%). The chain joins TRBV19 to TRBJ1-2, with no clear D. Germline CDR1 LNHDA, CDR2 SQIVND (reference sequence). Trimming removed 3 bases from V and 5 bases from J, with 13 bases in between. CDR3 size: 14 residues. CDR3 coding DNA: TGTGCCAGTAGTATGCTGGGCTTGGGGTATGGCTACACCTTC. This codes for CASSMLGLGYGYTF.

The chain is built from TRBV30 and TRBJ2-7; TRBD1 matches at 8 bases. The CDR3 has 13 residues. Germline V gene data show CDR1 as GTSNPN and CDR2 as SVGIG (reference sequence). With V trimmed by 3 bases and J by 5 bases, 6 bases remained unmatched. The CDR3 sequence: CAWRQDRAHEQYF. The CDR3 DNA is TGTGCCTGGAGGCAGGACAGGGCGCACGAGCAGTACTTC.

The rearrangement uses TRBV7-2 and TRBJ2-1, with 7 positions matching TRBD1. Germline trimming cut 5 bases from V and 10 bases from J; bases unmatched to any gene: 5. The CDR3 sequence is 12 residues long. The germline gives CDR1 SGHTA, CDR2 FQGNSA. CDR3 sequence reads: CASSRTGREQFF. CDR3 DNA: TGTGCCAGCAGCCGGACAGGAAGAGAGCAGTTCTTC.

Written as DNA, the CDR3 is TGTGCCAGCAGCTTACTCGGGATCTACGAGCAGTACTTC. This sequence encodes CASSLLGIYEQYF. The chain joins TRBV7-9 to TRBJ2-7, with D possibly matching TRBD2 (5 bases). The CDR3 is made up of 13 amino acids. The germline gives CDR1 SEHNR, CDR2 FQNEAQ (reference sequence). The germline V and J ends were trimmed by 2 bases and 3 bases, with 8 bases remaining between them.

This sequence joins TRBV11-1 and TRBJ1-3; no clear D gene. CDR1 and CDR2 (germline): SGHAT, FQDESV (reference sequence). Trimming removed 5 bases from V and 5 bases from J, with 7 bases in between. This CDR3 spans 12 amino acids. The CDR3 DNA sequence: TGTGCCAGCAGCCAAAATCGAAACACCATATATTTT. Protein product: CASSQNRNTIYF.

The chain links TRBV29-1 to TRBJ2-3, with D possibly TRBD2 on 6 matching bases. Germline V gene data show CDR1 as SQVTM and CDR2 as ANQGSEA. Trimming left V 8 bases short and J 8 bases short, with 17 bases between. The CDR3 consists of 12 residues. The CDR3 protein is CSTLLAGGTQYF. The CDR3, as DNA: TGCAGCACTTTACTAGCTGGGGGTACGCAGTATTTT.